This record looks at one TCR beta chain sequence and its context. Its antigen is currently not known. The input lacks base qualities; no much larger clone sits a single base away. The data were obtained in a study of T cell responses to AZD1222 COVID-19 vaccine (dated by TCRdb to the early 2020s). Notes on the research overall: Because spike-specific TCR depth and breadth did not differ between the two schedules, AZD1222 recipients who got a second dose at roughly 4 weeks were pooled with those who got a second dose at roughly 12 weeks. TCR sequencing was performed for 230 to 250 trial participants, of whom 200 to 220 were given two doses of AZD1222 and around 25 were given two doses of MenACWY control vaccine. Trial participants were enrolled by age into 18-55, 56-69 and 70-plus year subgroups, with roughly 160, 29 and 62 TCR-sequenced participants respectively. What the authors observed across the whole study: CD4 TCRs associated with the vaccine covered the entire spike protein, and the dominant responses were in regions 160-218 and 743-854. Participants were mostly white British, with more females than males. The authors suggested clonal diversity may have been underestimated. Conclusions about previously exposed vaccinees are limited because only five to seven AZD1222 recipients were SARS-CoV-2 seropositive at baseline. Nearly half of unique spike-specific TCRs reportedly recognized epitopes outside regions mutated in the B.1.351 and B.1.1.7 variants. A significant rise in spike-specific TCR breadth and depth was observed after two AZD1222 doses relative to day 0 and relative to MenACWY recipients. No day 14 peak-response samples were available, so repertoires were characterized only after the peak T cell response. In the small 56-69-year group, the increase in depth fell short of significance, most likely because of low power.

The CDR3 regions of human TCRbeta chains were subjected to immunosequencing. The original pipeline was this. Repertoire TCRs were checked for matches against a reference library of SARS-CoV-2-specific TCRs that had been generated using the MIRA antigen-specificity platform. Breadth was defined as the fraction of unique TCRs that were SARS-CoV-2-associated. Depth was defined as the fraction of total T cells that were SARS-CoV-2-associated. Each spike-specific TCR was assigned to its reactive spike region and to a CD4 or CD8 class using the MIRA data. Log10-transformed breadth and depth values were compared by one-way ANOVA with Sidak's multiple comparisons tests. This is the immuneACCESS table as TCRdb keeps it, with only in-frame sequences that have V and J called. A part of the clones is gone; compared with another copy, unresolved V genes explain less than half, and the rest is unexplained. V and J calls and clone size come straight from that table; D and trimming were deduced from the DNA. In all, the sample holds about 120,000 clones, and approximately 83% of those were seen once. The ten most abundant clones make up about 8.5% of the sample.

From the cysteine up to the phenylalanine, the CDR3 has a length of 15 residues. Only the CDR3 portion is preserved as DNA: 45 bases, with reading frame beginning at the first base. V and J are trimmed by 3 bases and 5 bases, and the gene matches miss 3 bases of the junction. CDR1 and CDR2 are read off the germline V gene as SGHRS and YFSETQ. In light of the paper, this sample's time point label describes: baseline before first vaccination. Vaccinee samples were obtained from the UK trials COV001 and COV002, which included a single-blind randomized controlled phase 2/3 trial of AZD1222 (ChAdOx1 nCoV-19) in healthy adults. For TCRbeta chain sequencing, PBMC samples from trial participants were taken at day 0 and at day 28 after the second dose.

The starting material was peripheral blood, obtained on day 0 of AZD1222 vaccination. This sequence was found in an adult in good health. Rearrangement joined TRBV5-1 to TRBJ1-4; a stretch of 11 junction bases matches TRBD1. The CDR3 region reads CASSSGDRGNEKLFF. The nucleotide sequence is TGCGCCAGCAGCTCTGGGGACAGGGGGAATGAAAAACTGTTTTTT. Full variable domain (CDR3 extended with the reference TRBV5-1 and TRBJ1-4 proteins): KAGVTQTPRYLIKTRGQQVTLSCSPISGHRSVSWYQQTPGQGLQFLFEYFSETQRNKGNFPGRFSGRQFSNSRSEMNVSTLELGDSALYLCASSSGDRGNEKLFFGSGTQLSVL.